This TCR beta chain was identified during a study of OX40 agonist ivuxolimab in advanced cancers. Overall study context: Three patients, one with hepatocellular carcinoma and two with cutaneous melanoma, responded partially.

Method: immunoSEQ multiplex PCR; TCRdb's copy keeps in-frame clones and lacks some. The repertoire holds tens of thousands of clones, with 79% as singletons. Germline loops: CDR1 SEHNR, CDR2 FQNEAQ (reference sequence). V gave up 4 bases and J gave up 9 bases, with 10 bases separating them. There are 12 residues in the CDR3. V usage is TRBV7-9 and J usage is TRBJ1-5; D not resolved. The sample consisted of CD4+ or CD8+ T cells sorted from blood, taken in a trial of the OX40 agonist ivuxolimab. This TCR was recovered from an adult with an advanced solid tumor such as melanoma, head and neck, liver or kidney cancer. CDR3 protein: CASSSTEGPQHF. The CDR3 nucleotides read TGTGCCAGCAGCTCCACCGAGGGGCCCCAGCATTTT.